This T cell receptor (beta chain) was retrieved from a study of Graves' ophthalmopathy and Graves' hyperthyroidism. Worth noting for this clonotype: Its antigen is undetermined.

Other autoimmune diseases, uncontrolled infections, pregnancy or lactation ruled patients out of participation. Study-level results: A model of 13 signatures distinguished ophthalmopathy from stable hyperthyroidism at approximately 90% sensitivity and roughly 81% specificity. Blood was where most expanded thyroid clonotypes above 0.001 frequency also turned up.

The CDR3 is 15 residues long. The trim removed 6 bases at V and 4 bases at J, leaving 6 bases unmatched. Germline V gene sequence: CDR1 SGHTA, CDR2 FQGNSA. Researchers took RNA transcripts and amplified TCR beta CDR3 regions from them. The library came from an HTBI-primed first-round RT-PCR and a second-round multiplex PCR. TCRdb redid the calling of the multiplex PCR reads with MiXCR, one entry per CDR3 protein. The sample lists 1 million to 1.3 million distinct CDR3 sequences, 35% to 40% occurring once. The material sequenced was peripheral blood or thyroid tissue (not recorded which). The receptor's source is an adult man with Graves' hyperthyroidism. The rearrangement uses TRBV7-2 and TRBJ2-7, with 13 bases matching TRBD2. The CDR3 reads CASRRGLAGSYEQYF. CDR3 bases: TGTGCCAGCAGACGGGGACTAGCGGGATCTTACGAGCAGTACTTC.